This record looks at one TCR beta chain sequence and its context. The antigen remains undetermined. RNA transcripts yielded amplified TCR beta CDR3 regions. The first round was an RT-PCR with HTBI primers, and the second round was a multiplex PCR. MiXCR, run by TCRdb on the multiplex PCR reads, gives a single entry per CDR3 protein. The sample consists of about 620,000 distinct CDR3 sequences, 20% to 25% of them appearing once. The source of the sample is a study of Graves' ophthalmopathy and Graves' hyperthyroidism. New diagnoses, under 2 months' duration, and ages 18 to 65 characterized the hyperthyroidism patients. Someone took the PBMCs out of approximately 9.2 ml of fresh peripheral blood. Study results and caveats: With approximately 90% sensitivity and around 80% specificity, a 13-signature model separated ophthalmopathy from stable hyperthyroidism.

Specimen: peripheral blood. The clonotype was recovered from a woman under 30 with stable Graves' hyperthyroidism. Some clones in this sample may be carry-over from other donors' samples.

CDR3 DNA: TGCGCCAGCAGCTTACGGGACGAGGGGTATGGCTACACCTTC. The encoded protein is CASSLRDEGYGYTF. The chain recombines TRBV5-1 with TRBJ1-2; tentatively, D is TRBD1 (5 bases). Looked up from germline, CDR1 is SGHRS and CDR2 is YFSETQ. The CDR3 runs to 14 residues. V lost 2 bases and J lost 5, with 13 bases in between.